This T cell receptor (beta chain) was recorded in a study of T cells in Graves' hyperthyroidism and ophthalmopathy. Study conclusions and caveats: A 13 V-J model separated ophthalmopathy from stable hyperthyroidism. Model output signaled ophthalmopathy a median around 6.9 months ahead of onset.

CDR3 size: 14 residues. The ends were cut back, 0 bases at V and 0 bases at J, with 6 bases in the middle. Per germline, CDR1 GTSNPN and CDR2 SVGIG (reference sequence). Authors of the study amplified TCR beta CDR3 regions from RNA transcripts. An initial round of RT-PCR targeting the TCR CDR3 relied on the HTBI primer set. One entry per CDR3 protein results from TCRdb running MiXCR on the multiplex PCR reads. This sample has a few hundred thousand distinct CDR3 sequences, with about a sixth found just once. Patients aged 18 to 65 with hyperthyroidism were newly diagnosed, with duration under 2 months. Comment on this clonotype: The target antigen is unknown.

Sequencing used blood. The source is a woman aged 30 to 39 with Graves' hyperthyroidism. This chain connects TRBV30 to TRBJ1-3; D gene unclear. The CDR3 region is CAWSVSSSGNTIYF. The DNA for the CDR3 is TGTGCCTGGAGTGTTTCCAGCTCTGGAAACACCATATATTTT.